A single T cell receptor (beta chain) is shown here with its context. Its antigen is as yet unknown. This CDR3 has 12 residues. Deletions cut 1 base from V and 7 bases from J, with 8 bases between. Germline lookup yields CDR1 SGHRS and CDR2 YFSETQ. This specimen belongs to a study of beta chain features in type 1 diabetes. The authors reverse transcribed all of the isolated RNA, so sequencing captured expressed TCRB transcripts. Assay used: immunoSEQ multiplex PCR; TCRdb lists only in-frame clones, some missing. The data hold some 150,000 clones, with roughly 9% observed a single time. Points from the study as a whole: Patients with Type 1 diabetes showed moderately but significantly shorter TCRB CDR3s in all four CD4+ subsets.

The chain uses TRBV5-1 and TRBJ1-1; unclear D gene. Material for sequencing was central memory CD4+ T cells from blood. This sequence originates from a woman aged 25 to 39 with type 1 diabetes. The CDR3 DNA sequence: TGCGCCAGCAGCTTGTGGCAGTTTGAAGCTTTCTTT. Its protein is CASSLWQFEAFF.